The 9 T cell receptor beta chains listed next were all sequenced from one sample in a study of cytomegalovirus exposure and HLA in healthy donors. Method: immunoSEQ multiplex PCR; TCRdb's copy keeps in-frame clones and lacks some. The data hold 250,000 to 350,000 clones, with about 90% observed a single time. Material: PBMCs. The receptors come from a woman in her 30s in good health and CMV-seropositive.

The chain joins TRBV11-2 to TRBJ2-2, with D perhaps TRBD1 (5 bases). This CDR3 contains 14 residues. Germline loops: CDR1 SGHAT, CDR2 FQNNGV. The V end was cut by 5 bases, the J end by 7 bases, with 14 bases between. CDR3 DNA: TGTGCCAGCAGCAAGGACAATTTTTACGGGGAGCTGTTTTTT. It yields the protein CASSKDNFYGELFF.

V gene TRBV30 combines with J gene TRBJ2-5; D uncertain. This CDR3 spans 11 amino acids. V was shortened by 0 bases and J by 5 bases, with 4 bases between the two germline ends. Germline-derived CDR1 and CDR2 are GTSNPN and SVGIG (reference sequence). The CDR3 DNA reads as TGTGCCTGGAGTGTACCCGAGACCCAGTACTTC. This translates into CAWSVPETQYF. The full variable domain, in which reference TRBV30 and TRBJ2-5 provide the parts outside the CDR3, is SQTIHQWPATLVQPVGSPLSLECTVEGTSNPNLYWYRQAAGRGLQLLFYSVGIGQISSEVPQNLSASRPQDRQFILSSKKLLLSDSGFYLCAWSVPETQYFGPGTRLLVL.

This CDR3 reads CASVNATNEKLFF. CDR3 DNA: TGTGCCAGCGTGAATGCAACTAATGAAAAACTGTTTTTT. The chain couples TRBV6-4 to TRBJ1-4, with unresolved D. The V and J ends lost 8 bases and 0 bases respectively, with 7 bases between them. Germline lookup yields CDR1 MRHNA and CDR2 SNTAGT. This CDR3 is built from 13 residues.

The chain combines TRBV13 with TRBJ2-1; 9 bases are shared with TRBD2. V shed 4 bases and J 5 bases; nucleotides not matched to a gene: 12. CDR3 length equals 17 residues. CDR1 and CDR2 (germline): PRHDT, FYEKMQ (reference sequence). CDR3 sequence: CASSSNSVAGANNEQFF. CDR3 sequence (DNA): TGTGCCAGCAGCTCCAATTCGGTAGCGGGAGCTAACAATGAGCAGTTCTTC.

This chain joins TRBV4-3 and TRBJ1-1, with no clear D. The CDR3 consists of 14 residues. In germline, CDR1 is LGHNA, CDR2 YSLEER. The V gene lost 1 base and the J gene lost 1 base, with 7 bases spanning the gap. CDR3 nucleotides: TGCGCCAGCAGCCAAGTAGGAACGAACACTGAAGCTTTCTTT. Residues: CASSQVGTNTEAFF.

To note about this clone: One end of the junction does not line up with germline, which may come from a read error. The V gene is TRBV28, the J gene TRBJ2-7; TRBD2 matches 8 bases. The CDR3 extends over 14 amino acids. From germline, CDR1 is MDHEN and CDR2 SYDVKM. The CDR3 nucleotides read TGTGCCAGCAGCCGCCGGGGGGGGGCACCTCGCCGTAGTTTC. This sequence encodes CASSRRGGAPRRSF. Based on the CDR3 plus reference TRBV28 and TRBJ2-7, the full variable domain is DVKVTQSSRYLVKRTGEKVFLECVQDMDHENMFWYRQDPGLGLRLIYFSYDVKMKEKGDIPEGYSVSREKKERFSLILESASTNQTSMYLCASSRRGGAPRRSFGPGTRLTVT.

CDR3 in DNA: TGTGCCAGCAGTGACACCGGGGAGCTGTTTTTT. This codes for CASSDTGELFF. The rearrangement joins TRBV5-4 to TRBJ2-2; D gene uncertain. The CDR3 totals 11 residues. Trimming stripped 5 bases from V and 3 bases from J, with 2 bases between. Looked up from germline, CDR1 is SGHNT and CDR2 is YYREEE (reference sequence).

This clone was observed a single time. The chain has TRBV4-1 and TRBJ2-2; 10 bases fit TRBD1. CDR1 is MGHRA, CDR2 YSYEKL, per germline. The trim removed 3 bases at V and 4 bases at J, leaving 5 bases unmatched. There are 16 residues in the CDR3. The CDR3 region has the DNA TGCGCCAGCAGCCAGGGGACAGGGGCGGCCACCGGGGAGCTGTTTTTT. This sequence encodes CASSQGTGAATGELFF.

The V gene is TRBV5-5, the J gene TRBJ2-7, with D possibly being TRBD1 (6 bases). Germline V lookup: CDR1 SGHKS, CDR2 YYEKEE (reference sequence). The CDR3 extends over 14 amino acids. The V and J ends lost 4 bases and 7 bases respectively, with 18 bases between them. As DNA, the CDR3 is TGTGCCAGCAGCCTTTACAGGGACGCATGGGAGCAGTACTTC. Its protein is CASSLYRDAWEQYF.